These 27 T cell receptor beta chains came from one sample sequenced in a study of graft-versus-host responses after intestinal transplantation. For these receptors, no antigen is known. TCRdb keeps only in-frame clones here, not all; method: immunoSEQ multiplex PCR. Of about 100,000 clones listed, more than 85% are singletons. Sequenced here: unstimulated CD4+ T cells sorted from spleen or lymph node cells, sampled before transplant. These receptors were taken from a human donor who was the organ donor for an intestinal transplant.

The chain links TRBV6-6 to TRBJ1-6; no clear D. Trimming shortened V by 5 bases and J by 2 bases, and 7 bases separated the two germline ends. Looked up from germline, CDR1 is MNHNY and CDR2 is SVGAGI (reference sequence). CDR3 length: 14 residues. This chain's CDR3 is CASSRDPYNSPLHF. The DNA of the CDR3 is TGTGCCAGCAGTCGAGATCCCTATAATTCACCCCTCCACTTT.

This clone was counted once. The rearrangement links TRBV7-2 to TRBJ2-7; a weak D match, TRBD1 (5 bases). The CDR3 sequence is 15 residues long. CDR1 and CDR2 from the germline V gene are SGHTA and FQGNSA. V gave up 3 bases and J gave up 6 bases, with 18 bases separating them. The CDR3 loop is CASSFQGDLRLEQYF. The CDR3 DNA follows: TGTGCCAGCAGCTTTCAGGGCGACTTGAGGCTCGAGCAGTACTTC.

The chain combines TRBV2 with TRBJ2-2; D is possibly TRBD1 or TRBD2 (5 bases each). This CDR3 spans 14 amino acids. Trimming pared 1 base from V and 4 bases from J, leaving 7 bases between. Germline V lookup: CDR1 SNHLY, CDR2 FYNNEI. Here the CDR3 reads CASSEGGFTGELFF. CDR3 sequence (DNA): TGTGCCAGCAGTGAAGGGGGGTTCACCGGGGAGCTGTTTTTT.

The chain links TRBV1 to TRBJ2-3. TRBV1 is given as a pseudogene. CDR3 length: 16 residues. CDR3 nucleotide sequence: TGCACCAGCAGCCATTCGAGAGGGGGGCCGGAAGATACGCAGTATTTT. It translates to CTSSHSRGGPEDTQYF.

V and J are TRBV10-3 and TRBJ1-2, with TRBD1 matching 11 bases. V was pared by 7 bases and J by 5 bases, with 3 bases of the junction left unmatched. The germline V gene encodes CDR1 ENHRY and CDR2 SYGVKD. The CDR3 contains 13 residues. The CDR3 loop is CAITGDRGYGYTF. In nucleotides, the CDR3 is TGTGCCATCACTGGGGACAGGGGGTATGGCTACACCTTC.

This clone was observed once. The rearrangement links TRBV5-4 to TRBJ1-6, with D unresolved. Trimming shortened V by 3 bases and J by 7 bases, and 5 bases separated the two germline ends. The CDR3 spans 12 residues. Germline values: CDR1 SGHNT, CDR2 YYREEE (reference sequence). The CDR3 DNA follows: TGTGCCAGCAGCTCCGTAAATTCACCCCTCCACTTT. It is translated as CASSSVNSPLHF.

The chain carries TRBV7-9 and TRBJ2-6; tentative D call: TRBD1 (6 bases). V was trimmed by 1 base and J by 4 bases, leaving 11 bases between them. The CDR3 is 16 amino acids. Looked up from germline, CDR1 is SEHNR and CDR2 is FQNEAQ (reference sequence). CDR3 sequence reads: CASSLEAGDGANVLTF. CDR3 nucleotides: TGTGCCAGCAGCTTAGAGGCAGGGGACGGGGCCAACGTCCTGACTTTC. Combining the CDR3 with reference TRBV7-9 and TRBJ2-6 gives the whole variable domain DTGVSQNPRHKITKRGQNVTFRCDPISEHNRLYWYRQTLGQGPEFLTYFQNEAQLEKSRLLSDRFSAERPKGSFSTLEIQRTEQGDSAMYLCASSLEAGDGANVLTFGAGSRLTVL.

The J gene is TRBJ1-1, the V gene TRBV7-9, with TRBD1 matching over 8 bases. Germline V gives CDR1 SEHNR, CDR2 FQNEAQ (reference sequence). CDR3 size: 17 residues. J gave up 7 bases and V 5 bases, and 18 bases lay outside the gene matches. CDR3 in DNA: TGTGCCAGCAGCCAGGACAGGGATCGTGCCCGGGCTAGTGAAGCTTTCTTT. Its translation is CASSQDRDRARASEAFF.

The chain is built from TRBV5-6 and TRBJ2-2, with no clear D. Deletions cut 2 bases from V and 5 bases from J, with 10 bases between. Germline V gives CDR1 SGHDT, CDR2 YYEEEE. The CDR3 has 14 amino acids. The CDR3 coding sequence is TGTGCCAGCAGCTTTGGGGATAGGACCGGGGAGCTGTTTTTT. It encodes CASSFGDRTGELFF.

The CDR3 region is CASSVADTQYF. The DNA for the CDR3 is TGTGCCAGCAGCGTAGCGGATACGCAGTATTTT. V gene TRBV9 combines with J gene TRBJ2-3; D not certain. Trimming shortened V by 0 bases and J by 6 bases, and 2 bases separated the two germline ends. Germline V CDR1 and CDR2: SGDLS, YYNGEE. This CDR3 spans 11 amino acids.

V gene TRBV6-5 combines with J gene TRBJ1-6, with D unresolved. This CDR3 has 14 amino acids. Germline loops: CDR1 MNHEY, CDR2 SVGAGI. Trimming removed 4 bases from V and 2 bases from J, with 6 bases in between. The CDR3 spells CASSSDPYNSPLHF. CDR3 nucleotides: TGTGCCAGCAGTTCGGACCCCTATAATTCACCCCTCCACTTT.

The V and J genes are TRBV6-1 and TRBJ2-7, with 11 nucleotides matching TRBD1. Trimming removed 8 bases from V and 6 bases from J; junction bases left unmatched: 6. The CDR3 loop spans 13 amino acids. The germline V gene has CDR1 MNHNS and CDR2 SASEGT. CDR3 bases: TGTGCCAGCGTCGTGGGACAGGGGGTCGAGCAGTACTTC. The encoded protein is CASVVGQGVEQYF.

The CDR3 region is CAWSAKLGGSPLHF. In DNA, the CDR3 is TGTGCCTGGAGTGCAAAGCTGGGTGGATCACCCCTCCACTTT. The chain employs TRBV30 and TRBJ1-6; D remains unclear. The CDR3 length is 14 residues. Germline-derived CDR1 and CDR2 are GTSNPN and SVGIG (reference sequence). Trimming left V 1 base short and J 10 bases short, with 14 bases between.

The V and J genes are TRBV28 and TRBJ2-7, with 12 bases identical to TRBD1. V was clipped by 4 bases and J by 2 bases; unmatched bases: 6. Germline-derived CDR1 and CDR2 are MDHEN and SYDVKM. This CDR3 comprises 16 residues. CDR3 DNA sequence: TGTGCCAGCAGTTCACTGAGGGACAGGGGGCCCTACGAGCAGTACTTC. The encoded protein is CASSSLRDRGPYEQYF. The whole variable domain, filled in from reference TRBV28 and TRBJ2-7, reads DVKVTQSSRYLVKRTGEKVFLECVQDMDHENMFWYRQDPGLGLRLIYFSYDVKMKEKGDIPEGYSVSREKKERFSLILESASTNQTSMYLCASSSLRDRGPYEQYFGPGTRLTVT.

The chain combines TRBV10-1 with TRBJ2-7, with 10 positions matching TRBD1. This CDR3 is built from 14 residues. CDR1 and CDR2 from the germline V gene are WNHNN and SYGVQD (reference sequence). With 6 bases clipped from V and 2 bases from J, the junction kept 4 bases outside the gene matches. CDR3 nucleotide sequence: TGCGCCAGCAGCCCCGGGACAGGGGCCTACGAGCAGTACTTC. The encoded protein is CASSPGTGAYEQYF.

The chain recombines TRBV19 with TRBJ1-6; 8 nucleotides line up with TRBD1. V lost 5 bases to trimming and J lost 7 bases; unmatched junction nucleotides: 4. The germline V gene has CDR1 LNHDA and CDR2 SQIVND (reference sequence). The CDR3 totals 14 residues. The CDR3 sequence: CASSARQGNSPLHF. In DNA form, the CDR3 reads TGTGCCAGTAGTGCCCGACAGGGGAATTCACCCCTCCACTTT.

Written as DNA, the CDR3 is TGTGCCAGCAGGAGCACCTGGGGCCAGCCCCAGCATTTT. Protein sequence: CASRSTWGQPQHF. This chain links TRBV6-1 with TRBJ1-5, with D maybe TRBD1 (5 bases). Germline-derived CDR1 and CDR2 are MNHNS and SASEGT. The length of the CDR3 is 13 residues. V was shortened by 6 bases and J by 7 bases, with 13 bases between the two germline ends.

This clone appeared a single time. The chain uses TRBV4-2 and TRBJ2-7; TRBD1 aligns across 7 bases. CDR3 length: 14 amino acids. CDR1 LGHNA and CDR2 YNFKEQ come from the germline V gene. Trimming took 1 base from V and 3 from J; bases not matched to a gene: 3. CDR3 nucleotides: TGTGCCAGCAGCCAAGGAGGGGGCAGCTACGAGCAGTACTTC. Translated: CASSQGGGSYEQYF.

This clone has just a few counts. CDR3 nucleotides: TGTGCCAGCAGTTTTCGCGGGGGTAGCACAGATACGCAGTATTTT. As protein: CASSFRGGSTDTQYF. This chain connects TRBV28 to TRBJ2-3, with TRBD2 identical over 7 bases. This CDR3 has 15 residues. The ends lost 3 bases at V and 0 bases at J; junction bases unmatched: 3. Germline CDR1 reads MDHEN; CDR2 reads SYDVKM.

The chain is built from TRBV7-9 and TRBJ1-3; D possibly corresponds to TRBD1 (5 bases). Germline CDR1 and CDR2: SEHNR and FQNEAQ (reference sequence). V was shortened by 7 bases and J by 3 bases, with 16 bases between the two germline ends. CDR3 size: 15 residues. CDR3: CASTSSGRVGNTIYF. The CDR3 nucleotides read TGTGCCAGCACAAGTTCAGGGCGAGTTGGAAACACCATATATTTT.

This sequence joins TRBV19 and TRBJ2-1; no firm D call. Germline CDR1 and CDR2: LNHDA and SQIVND (reference sequence). V was trimmed by 5 bases and J by 7 bases, leaving 15 bases between them. This CDR3 is 14 amino acids long. This chain's CDR3 is CASSLSSLGNEQFF. The CDR3 region has the DNA TGTGCCAGTAGTTTGAGCAGCCTTGGTAATGAGCAGTTCTTC.

The rearrangement links TRBV6-5 to TRBJ2-5; the D is unclear. The J call may be mistaken, given a closer DNA end match to TRBJ2-7. This CDR3 has 14 residues. Germline lookup yields CDR1 MNHEY and CDR2 SVGAGI. The CDR3 DNA reads TGTGCCAGCAGTTACGCAGGTCGCACCTACGAGCAGTACTTC. This gives the protein CASSYAGRTYEQYF.

As to this clone: Different DNA sequences within this sample yield the same CDR3. J is TRBJ1-4 and V is TRBV5-6, with a possible D match to TRBD1 (6 bases). Looked up from germline, CDR1 is SGHDT and CDR2 is YYEEEE. Deletions cut 0 bases from V and 4 bases from J, with 13 bases between. The CDR3 length is 16 residues. CDR3 in amino acids: CASSLERGRYNEKLFF. In DNA, the CDR3 is TGTGCCAGCAGCTTGGAGAGGGGGAGGTATAATGAAAAACTGTTTTTT.

V and J are TRBV28 and TRBJ1-4, with D perhaps TRBD1 (5 bases). Germline CDR1 reads MDHEN; CDR2 reads SYDVKM. The CDR3 sequence is 15 residues long. V lost 4 bases and J lost 3, with 12 bases in between. The CDR3 DNA follows: TGTGCCAGCAGTTCCGCGGGGCCTCCTAATGAAAAACTGTTTTTT. Translating it yields CASSSAGPPNEKLFF.

The chain is built from TRBV18 and TRBJ1-4; 7 nucleotides line up with TRBD1. Germline loops: CDR1 KGHSH, CDR2 LQKENI. With V trimmed by 4 bases and J by 0 bases, 2 bases remained unmatched. The CDR3 has 15 residues. CDR3 amino acids: CASSLGTATNEKLFF. CDR3 sequence (DNA): TGTGCCAGCTCACTCGGGACAGCAACTAATGAAAAACTGTTTTTT.

The chain has TRBV9 and TRBJ1-2; no reliable D call. V was trimmed by 3 bases and J by 0 bases, leaving 6 bases between them. Per germline, CDR1 SGDLS and CDR2 YYNGEE. The CDR3 is 13 amino acids. CDR3 nucleotides: TGTGCCAGCAGCGCAGGAGCTAACTATGGCTACACCTTC. It translates to CASSAGANYGYTF.

The chain combines TRBV28 with TRBJ1-2; 8 positions agree with TRBD1. Germline CDR1 and CDR2: MDHEN and SYDVKM. The CDR3 totals 15 residues. Unmatched junction bases numbered 10, after V lost 4 bases and J lost 6 bases. For the CDR3, the DNA is TGTGCCAGCAGTTGGTCGCAGGGGGCTAGTAATGGCTACACCTTC. The encoded protein is CASSWSQGASNGYTF.